Presented here are 9 T cell receptor beta chains from one specimen sequenced in a study of blood T cell repertoires in COVID-19. Generated by immunoSEQ multiplex PCR, the TCRdb table keeps only in-frame clones and is missing some. The sample consists of some 210,000 clones, under 90% of them appearing once. Sample: PBMCs or T cells enriched from blood (not recorded which). Every receptor here comes from a woman between 50 and 59 years old with acute COVID-19.

As for this clone: Other DNA sequences of this sample code for an identical CDR3. J is TRBJ1-1 and V is TRBV5-1; possibly TRBD1 for D (6 bases). The CDR3 is made up of 14 amino acids. Germline values: CDR1 SGHRS, CDR2 YFSETQ. Trimming stripped 4 bases from V and 0 bases from J, with 10 bases between. The CDR3 here is CASSPGQMNTEAFF. In DNA, the CDR3 is TGCGCCAGCAGCCCCGGACAGATGAACACTGAAGCTTTCTTT.

The chain uses TRBV28 and TRBJ1-2; D possibly corresponds to TRBD1 (5 bases). The germline V gene encodes CDR1 MDHEN and CDR2 SYDVKM. V was shortened by 7 bases and J by 4 bases, with 10 bases between the two germline ends. The CDR3 length is 12 residues. The CDR3: CASNRQSYGYTF. In DNA, the CDR3 is TGTGCCAGCAATCGACAGAGCTATGGCTACACCTTC.

The CDR3 DNA follows: TGTGCCATCAGTGAGTCGATCGGCTCCCCCCGAAGGACAGGAGGGCCTGAAGCTTTCTTT. Its translation: CAISESIGSPRRTGGPEAFF. The chain combines TRBV10-3 with TRBJ1-1, with 7 bases matching TRBD1. Germline-derived CDR1 and CDR2 are ENHRY and SYGVKD. Germline trimming cut 0 bases from V and 6 bases from J; bases unmatched to any gene: 22. The CDR3 is made up of 20 amino acids.

The CDR3 reads CASSGGGHPNQPQHF. In DNA, the CDR3 is TGTGCCAGCAGTGGCGGAGGTCACCCGAATCAGCCCCAGCATTTT. The chain couples TRBV28 to TRBJ1-5; D gene unclear. The CDR3 length is 15 residues. Germline CDR1 and CDR2: MDHEN and SYDVKM. V lost 5 bases and J 4 bases, leaving 15 bases between the germline ends.

CDR3 region: CASSVARVRPGAGYTF. The CDR3 coding sequence is TGTGCCAGCAGCGTAGCCAGGGTTCGGCCTGGGGCCGGTTACACCTTC. The chain uses TRBV9 and TRBJ1-2; D might be TRBD1 (5 bases). The V gene lost 0 bases and the J gene lost 11 bases, with 23 bases spanning the gap. This CDR3 contains 16 residues. Germline lookup yields CDR1 SGDLS and CDR2 YYNGEE.

This rearrangement joins TRBV29-1 to TRBJ2-3; 7 bases line up with TRBD2. This CDR3 region has 14 residues. Germline V gives CDR1 SQVTM, CDR2 ANQGSEA. Losses at the gene ends were 7 bases for V and 7 bases for J; bases not matched to a gene: 14. The CDR3 DNA reads as TGCAGCGCGGAGGGAGGGGCCGTCGGGCATACGCAGTATTTT. Protein: CSAEGGAVGHTQYF.

The chain employs TRBV7-8 and TRBJ2-3; D is uncertain. The CDR3 loop spans 14 amino acids. Deletions cut 1 base from V and 1 base from J, with 6 bases between. Germline assignment: CDR1 SGHVS and CDR2 FQNEAQ. The CDR3 protein is CASSLVQGTDTQYF. The CDR3 DNA sequence: TGTGCCAGCAGCTTAGTCCAGGGCACAGATACGCAGTATTTT.

This clone was detected once. The rearrangement joins TRBV19 to TRBJ2-3; D unresolved. V was cut by 10 bases and J by 6 bases, with 20 bases left in between. Germline CDR1 and CDR2: LNHDA and SQIVND (reference sequence). The CDR3 is made up of 14 amino acids. CDR3 in amino acids: CATRTADRVDTQYF. CDR3 bases: TGTGCCACCAGAACAGCAGACCGCGTCGATACGCAGTATTTT.

The chain carries TRBV4-3 and TRBJ1-5; D is undetermined. CDR1 is LGHNA, CDR2 YSLEER, per germline. The CDR3 sequence is 15 residues long. The ends were cut back, 0 bases at V and 0 bases at J, with 6 bases in the middle. The CDR3 is CASSQEGHSNQPQHF. CDR3 bases: TGCGCCAGCAGCCAAGAGGGCCATAGCAATCAGCCCCAGCATTTT.